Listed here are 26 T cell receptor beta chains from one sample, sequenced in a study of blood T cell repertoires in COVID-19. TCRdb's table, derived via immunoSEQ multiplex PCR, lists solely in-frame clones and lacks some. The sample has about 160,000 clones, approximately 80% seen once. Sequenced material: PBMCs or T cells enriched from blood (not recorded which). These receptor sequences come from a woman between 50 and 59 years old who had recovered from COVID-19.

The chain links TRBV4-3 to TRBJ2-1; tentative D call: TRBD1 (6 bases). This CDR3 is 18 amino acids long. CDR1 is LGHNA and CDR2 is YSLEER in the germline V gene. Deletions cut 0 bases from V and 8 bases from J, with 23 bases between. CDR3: CASSQDLYGTSGSDEQFF. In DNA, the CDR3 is TGCGCCAGCAGCCAAGATCTTTATGGGACATCGGGTTCGGATGAGCAGTTCTTC.

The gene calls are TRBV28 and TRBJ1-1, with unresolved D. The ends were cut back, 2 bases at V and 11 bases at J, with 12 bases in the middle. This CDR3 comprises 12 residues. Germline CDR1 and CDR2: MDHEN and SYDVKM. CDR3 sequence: CASSLQSRGAFF. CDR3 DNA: TGTGCCAGCAGTTTACAGTCCCGAGGTGCTTTCTTT.

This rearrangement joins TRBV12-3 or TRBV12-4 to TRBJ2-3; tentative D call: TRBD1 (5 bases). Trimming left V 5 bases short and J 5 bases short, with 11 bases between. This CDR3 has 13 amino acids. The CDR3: CASSPQGKDTQYF. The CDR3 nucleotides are TGTGCCAGCAGTCCCCAGGGAAAAGATACGCAGTATTTT.

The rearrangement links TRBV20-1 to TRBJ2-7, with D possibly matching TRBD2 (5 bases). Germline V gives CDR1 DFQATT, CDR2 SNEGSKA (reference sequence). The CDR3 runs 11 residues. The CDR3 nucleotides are TGCGGTGTCCCCCGGGACTACGAGCAGTACTTC. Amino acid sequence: CGVPRDYEQYF.

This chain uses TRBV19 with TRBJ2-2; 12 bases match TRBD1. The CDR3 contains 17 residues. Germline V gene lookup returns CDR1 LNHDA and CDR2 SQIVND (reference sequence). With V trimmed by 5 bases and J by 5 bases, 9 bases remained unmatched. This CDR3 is CASSPDRGQGATGELFF. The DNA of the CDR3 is TGTGCCAGTAGTCCCGACCGGGGACAGGGGGCTACCGGGGAGCTGTTTTTT.

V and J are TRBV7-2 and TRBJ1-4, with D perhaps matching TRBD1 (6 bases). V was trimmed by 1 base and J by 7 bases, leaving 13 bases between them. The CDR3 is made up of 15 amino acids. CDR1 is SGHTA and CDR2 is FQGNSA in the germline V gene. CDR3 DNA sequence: TGTGCCAGCAGCTTAGTTGGGGGCGGTAGTGAAAAACTGTTTTTT. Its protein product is CASSLVGGGSEKLFF.

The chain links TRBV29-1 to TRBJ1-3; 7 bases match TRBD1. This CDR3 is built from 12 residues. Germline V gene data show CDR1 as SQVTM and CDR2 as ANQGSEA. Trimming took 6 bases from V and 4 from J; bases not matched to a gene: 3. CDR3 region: CSVQGGGNTIYF. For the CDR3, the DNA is TGCAGCGTGCAGGGGGGCGGAAACACCATATATTTT.

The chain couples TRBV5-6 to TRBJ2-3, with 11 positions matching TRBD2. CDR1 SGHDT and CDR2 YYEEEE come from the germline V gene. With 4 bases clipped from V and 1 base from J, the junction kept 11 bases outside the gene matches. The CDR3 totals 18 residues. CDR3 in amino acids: CASSPLAGDIQGTDTQYF. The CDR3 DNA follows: TGTGCCAGCAGCCCACTAGCGGGAGACATACAGGGCACAGATACGCAGTATTTT.

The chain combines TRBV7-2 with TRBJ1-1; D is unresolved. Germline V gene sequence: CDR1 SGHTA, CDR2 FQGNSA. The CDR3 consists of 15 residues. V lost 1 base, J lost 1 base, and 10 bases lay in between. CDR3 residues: CASSLVGDKNTEAFF. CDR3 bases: TGTGCCAGCAGCTTAGTTGGCGACAAGAACACTGAAGCTTTCTTT.

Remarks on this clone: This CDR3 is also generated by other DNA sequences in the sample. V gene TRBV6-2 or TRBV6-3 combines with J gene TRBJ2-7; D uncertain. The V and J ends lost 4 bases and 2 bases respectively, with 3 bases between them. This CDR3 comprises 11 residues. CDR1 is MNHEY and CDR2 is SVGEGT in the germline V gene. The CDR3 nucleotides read TGTGCCAGCAGTTCCACCTACGAGCAGTACTTC. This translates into CASSSTYEQYF.

The CDR3 region has the DNA TGTGCCAGCAGCTTGTTCAGGTCAAATCAGCCCCAGCATTTT. As protein: CASSLFRSNQPQHF. The rearrangement uses TRBV5-6 and TRBJ1-5; D not certain. Germline loops: CDR1 SGHDT, CDR2 YYEEEE. This CDR3 has 14 residues. The V end lost 1 base, the J end lost 4 bases, and 9 bases lay between the germline ends.

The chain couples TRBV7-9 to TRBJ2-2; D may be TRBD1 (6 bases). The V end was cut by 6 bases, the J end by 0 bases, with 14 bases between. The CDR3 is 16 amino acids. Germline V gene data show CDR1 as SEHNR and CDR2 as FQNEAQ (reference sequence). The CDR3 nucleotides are TGTGCCAGCAGGCGCGAGGGGACATCGAACACCGGGGAGCTGTTTTTT. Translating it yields CASRREGTSNTGELFF.

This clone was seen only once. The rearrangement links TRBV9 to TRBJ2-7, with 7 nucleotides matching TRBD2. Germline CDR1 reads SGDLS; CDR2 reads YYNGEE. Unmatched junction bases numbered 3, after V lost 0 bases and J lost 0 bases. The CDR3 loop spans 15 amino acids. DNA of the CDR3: TGTGCCAGCAGCGTAGGCGCGGGAGTCTCCTACGAGCAGTACTTC. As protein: CASSVGAGVSYEQYF.

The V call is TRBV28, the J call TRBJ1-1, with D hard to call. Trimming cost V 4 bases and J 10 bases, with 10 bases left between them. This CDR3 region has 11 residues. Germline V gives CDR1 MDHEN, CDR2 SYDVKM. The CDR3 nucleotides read TGTGCCAGCAGTTCAGACATGGGAGCTTTCTTT. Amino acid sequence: CASSSDMGAFF.

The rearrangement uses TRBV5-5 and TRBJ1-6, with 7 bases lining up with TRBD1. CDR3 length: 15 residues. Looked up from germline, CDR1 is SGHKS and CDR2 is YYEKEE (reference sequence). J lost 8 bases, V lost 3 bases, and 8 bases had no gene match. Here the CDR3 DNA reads TGTGCCAGCAGCTGGACAGGCTCCTCGTATTCACCCCTCCACTTT. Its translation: CASSWTGSSYSPLHF.

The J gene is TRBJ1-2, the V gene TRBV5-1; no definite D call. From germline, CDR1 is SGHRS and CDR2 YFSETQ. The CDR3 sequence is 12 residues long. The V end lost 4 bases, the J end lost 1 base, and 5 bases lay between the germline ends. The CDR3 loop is CASSVHNYGYTF. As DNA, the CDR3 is TGCGCCAGCAGCGTACATAACTATGGCTACACCTTC.

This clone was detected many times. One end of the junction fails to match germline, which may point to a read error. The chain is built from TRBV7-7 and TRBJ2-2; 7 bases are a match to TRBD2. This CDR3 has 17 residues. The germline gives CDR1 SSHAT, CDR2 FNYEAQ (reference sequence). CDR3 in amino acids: CASSFSLASGARGELFF. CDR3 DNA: TGTGCTAGCAGCTTTTCGCTGGCTAGCGGTGCTCGCGGGGAGCTGTTTTTT.

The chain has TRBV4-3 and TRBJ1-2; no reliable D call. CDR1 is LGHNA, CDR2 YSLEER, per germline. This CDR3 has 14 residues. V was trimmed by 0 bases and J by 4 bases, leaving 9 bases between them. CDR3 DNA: TGCGCCAGCAGCCAAGACATACAGAGCTATGGCTACACCTTC. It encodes CASSQDIQSYGYTF.

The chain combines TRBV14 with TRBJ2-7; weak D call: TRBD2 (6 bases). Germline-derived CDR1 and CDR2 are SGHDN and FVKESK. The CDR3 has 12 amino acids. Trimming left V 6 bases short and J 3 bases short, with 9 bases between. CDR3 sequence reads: CASRRDGYEQYF. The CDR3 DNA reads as TGTGCCAGCAGGCGGGACGGCTACGAGCAGTACTTC. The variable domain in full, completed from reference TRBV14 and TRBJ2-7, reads EAGVTQFPSHSVIEKGQTVTLRCDPISGHDNLYWYRRVMGKEIKFLLHFVKESKQDESGMPNNRFLAERTGGTYSTLKVQPAELEDSGVYFCASRRDGYEQYFGPGTRLTVT.

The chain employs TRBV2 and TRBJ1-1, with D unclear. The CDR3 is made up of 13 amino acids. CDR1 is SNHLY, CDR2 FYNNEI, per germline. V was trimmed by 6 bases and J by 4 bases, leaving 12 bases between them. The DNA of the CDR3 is TGTGCCAGCAGCGGAGAGGGAGGCACTGAAGCTTTCTTT. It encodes CASSGEGGTEAFF.

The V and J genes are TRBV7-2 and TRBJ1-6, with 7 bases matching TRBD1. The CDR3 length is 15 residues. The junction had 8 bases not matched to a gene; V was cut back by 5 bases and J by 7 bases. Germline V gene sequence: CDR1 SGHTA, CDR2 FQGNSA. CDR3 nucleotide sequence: TGTGCCAGCAGCGGCATGGGACAGATCAATTCACCCCTCCACTTT. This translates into CASSGMGQINSPLHF.

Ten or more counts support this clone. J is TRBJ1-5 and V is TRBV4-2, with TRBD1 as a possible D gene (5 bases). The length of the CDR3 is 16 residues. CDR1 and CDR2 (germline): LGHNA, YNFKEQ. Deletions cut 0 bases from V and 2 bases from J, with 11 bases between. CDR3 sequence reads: CASSQDIGAGNQPQHF. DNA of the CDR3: TGTGCCAGCAGCCAAGATATAGGGGCAGGCAATCAGCCCCAGCATTTT.

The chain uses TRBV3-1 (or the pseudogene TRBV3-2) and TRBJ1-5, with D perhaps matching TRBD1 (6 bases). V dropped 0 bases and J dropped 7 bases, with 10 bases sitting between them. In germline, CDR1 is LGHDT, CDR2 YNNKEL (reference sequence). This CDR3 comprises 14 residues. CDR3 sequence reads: CASSQDRGIQPQHF. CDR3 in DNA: TGTGCCAGCAGCCAAGACAGGGGAATCCAGCCCCAGCATTTT.

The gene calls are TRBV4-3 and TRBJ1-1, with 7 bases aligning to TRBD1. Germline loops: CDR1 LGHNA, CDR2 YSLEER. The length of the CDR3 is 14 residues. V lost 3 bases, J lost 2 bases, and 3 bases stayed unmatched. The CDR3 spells CASSQWDSNTEAFF. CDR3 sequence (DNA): TGCGCCAGCAGCCAGTGGGACAGCAACACTGAAGCTTTCTTT.

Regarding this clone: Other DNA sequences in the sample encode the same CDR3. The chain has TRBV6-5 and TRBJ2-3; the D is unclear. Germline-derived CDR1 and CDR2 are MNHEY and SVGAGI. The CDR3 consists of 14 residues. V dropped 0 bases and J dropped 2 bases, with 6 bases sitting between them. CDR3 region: CASSYSRNTDTQYF. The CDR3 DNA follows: TGTGCCAGCAGTTACTCGCGCAACACAGATACGCAGTATTTT.

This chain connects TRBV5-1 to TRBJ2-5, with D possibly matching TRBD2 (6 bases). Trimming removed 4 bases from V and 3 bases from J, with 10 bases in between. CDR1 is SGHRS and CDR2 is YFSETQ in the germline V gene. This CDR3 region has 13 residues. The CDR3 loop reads CASSVQREETQYF. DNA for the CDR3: TGCGCCAGCAGCGTCCAGCGGGAAGAGACCCAGTACTTC.